This T cell receptor beta chain was identified in a study of blood T cell repertoires in COVID-19. At the level of the study: Italy, Spain and the United States were the sources of the convalescent and acute COVID-19 samples. T cells, B-cell-depleted T cells, or PBMCs provided the cDNA or gDNA that served as material.

Methods used by the authors: Amplifying reference gene primers gave estimates of nucleated cell counts. The repertoire was sequenced with immunoSEQ multiplex PCR; TCRdb's copy has only in-frame clones and lacks some. V and J calls plus clone size are reproduced from that table; the DNA served to infer D and trimming. The sample includes about 220,000 clones, about 81% of them seen just once. Seattle patient enrollment occurred during active infection, with longitudinal follow-up thereafter. Germline V CDR1 and CDR2: MNHEY, SVGAGI. The CDR3 totals 14 residues. The V and J ends lost 6 bases and 7 bases respectively, with 18 bases between them.

Sequenced input: peripheral blood. The chain uses TRBV6-5 and TRBJ1-2, with D uncertain. The TCR originated in a woman aged 70-85 years with COVID-19, enrolled during active disease. In nucleotides, the CDR3 is TGTGCCAGCAGCCAAGAGGAGGGCCTGGCTGGCTACACCTTC. Residues: CASSQEEGLAGYTF.